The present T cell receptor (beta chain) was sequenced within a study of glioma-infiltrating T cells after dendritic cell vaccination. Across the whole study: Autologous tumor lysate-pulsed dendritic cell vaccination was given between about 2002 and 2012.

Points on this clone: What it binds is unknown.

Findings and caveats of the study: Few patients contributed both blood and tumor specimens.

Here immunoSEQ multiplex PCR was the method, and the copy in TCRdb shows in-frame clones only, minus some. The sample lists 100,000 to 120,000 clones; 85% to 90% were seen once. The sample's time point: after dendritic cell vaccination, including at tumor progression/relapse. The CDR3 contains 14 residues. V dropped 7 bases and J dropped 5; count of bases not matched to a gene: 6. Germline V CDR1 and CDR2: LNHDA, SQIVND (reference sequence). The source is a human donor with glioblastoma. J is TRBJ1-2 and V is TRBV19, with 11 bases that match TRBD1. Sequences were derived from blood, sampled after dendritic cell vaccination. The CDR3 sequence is CASIRTGGSYGYTF. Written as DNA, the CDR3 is TGTGCCAGTATCCGGACAGGGGGCAGTTATGGCTACACCTTC.